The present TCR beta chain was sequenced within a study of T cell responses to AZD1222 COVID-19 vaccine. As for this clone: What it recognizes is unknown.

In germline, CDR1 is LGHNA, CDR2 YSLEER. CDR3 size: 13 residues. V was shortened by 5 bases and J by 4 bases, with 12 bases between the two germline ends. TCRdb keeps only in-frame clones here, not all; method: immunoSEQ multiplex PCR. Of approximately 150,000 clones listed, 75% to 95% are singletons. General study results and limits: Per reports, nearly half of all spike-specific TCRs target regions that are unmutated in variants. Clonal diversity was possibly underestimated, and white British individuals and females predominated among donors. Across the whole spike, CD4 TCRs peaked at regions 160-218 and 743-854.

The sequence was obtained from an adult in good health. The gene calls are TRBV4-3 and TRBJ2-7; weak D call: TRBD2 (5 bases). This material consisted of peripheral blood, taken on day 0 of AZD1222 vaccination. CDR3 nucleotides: TGCGCCAGCAGCGAGGGAAGGTTTTACGAGCAGTACTTC. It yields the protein CASSEGRFYEQYF.